These 27 T cell receptor beta chains were all obtained from the same sample, sequenced in a study of blood T cell repertoires in COVID-19. Using immunoSEQ multiplex PCR, the repertoire was profiled, and TCRdb retains in-frame clones only, with some absent. The sample contains 230,000 or so clones, about 91% of which appear only once. The sequenced material came from PBMCs or T cells enriched from blood (not recorded which). The receptors stem from a middle-aged woman with acute COVID-19.

V gene TRBV2 combines with J gene TRBJ2-1; D possibly corresponds to TRBD1 (6 bases). The germline V and J ends were trimmed by 6 bases and 5 bases, with 20 bases remaining between them. The CDR3 loop spans 16 amino acids. Germline V lookup: CDR1 SNHLY, CDR2 FYNNEI. The CDR3 bases are TGTGCCAGCAGCGTGCAGGGGCTATCCCGCAACAATGAGCAGTTCTTC. This sequence encodes CASSVQGLSRNNEQFF.

CDR3 sequence (DNA): TGTGCCAGCAGCTTAAATCCGGGATTGGGGAACCTGAACACTGAAGCTTTCTTT. As protein: CASSLNPGLGNLNTEAFF. V and J are TRBV7-2 and TRBJ1-1; D is uncertain. The germline gives CDR1 SGHTA, CDR2 FQGNSA. CDR3 length equals 18 residues. The V and J ends lost 2 bases and 0 bases respectively, with 19 bases between them.

This sequence joins TRBV24-1 and TRBJ2-1; TRBD1 agrees at 8 bases. Germline V lookup: CDR1 KGHDR, CDR2 SFDVKD. The CDR3 spans 14 residues. Trimming removed 3 bases from V and 9 bases from J; junction bases left unmatched: 6. The CDR3 nucleotides are TGTGCCACCAGTGATCCGGACAGGGTTGCTGAGCAGTTCTTC. Its protein is CATSDPDRVAEQFF.

This clone has just one count. The rearrangement links TRBV6-6 to TRBJ1-2, with 11 bases aligning to TRBD1. Germline loops: CDR1 MNHNY, CDR2 SVGAGI (reference sequence). The CDR3 has 16 amino acids. V dropped 5 bases and J dropped 0; count of bases not matched to a gene: 5. The CDR3 is CASSRPGQGANYGYTF. The CDR3 bases are TGTGCCAGCAGTCGACCGGGACAGGGGGCTAACTATGGCTACACCTTC.

The V gene is TRBV4-3, the J gene TRBJ1-4; weak D call: TRBD1 (5 bases). CDR1 and CDR2 from the germline V gene are LGHNA and YSLEER. V was clipped by 0 bases and J by 4 bases, with 12 bases between them. CDR3 length: 16 amino acids. The CDR3 bases are TGCGCCAGCAGCCAAGATTGGGGCCAGATTAATGAAAAACTGTTTTTT. Translating gives CASSQDWGQINEKLFF.

This chain uses TRBV25-1 with TRBJ1-4; D might be TRBD1 (5 bases). From germline, CDR1 is MGHDK and CDR2 SYGVNS. Trimming removed 3 bases from V and 7 bases from J, with 15 bases in between. This CDR3 spans 15 amino acids. CDR3 nucleotide sequence: TGTGCCAGCAGTGAGTCTCTGAGGAGGGGTGAAAAACTGTTTTTT. This sequence encodes CASSESLRRGEKLFF.

The V gene is TRBV7-2, the J gene TRBJ2-7, with D hard to call. V was shortened by 5 bases and J by 4 bases, with 15 bases between the two germline ends. Germline V gives CDR1 SGHTA, CDR2 FQGNSA. The CDR3 contains 14 residues. The CDR3 protein is CASSPPTGLYEQYF. In nucleotides, the CDR3 is TGTGCCAGCAGCCCCCCGACGGGTCTTTACGAGCAGTACTTC. Together with reference TRBV7-2 and TRBJ2-7, the CDR3 gives the full variable domain: GAGVSQSPSNKVTEKGKDVELRCDPISGHTALYWYRQSLGQGLEFLIYFQGNSAPDKSGLPSDRFSAERTGGSVSTLTIQRTQQEDSAVYLCASSPPTGLYEQYFGPGTRLTVT.

V usage is TRBV19 and J usage is TRBJ2-5; the D gene is possibly TRBD1 (5 bases). The CDR3 loop spans 13 amino acids. Per germline, CDR1 LNHDA and CDR2 SQIVND (reference sequence). Deletions cut 5 bases from V and 7 bases from J, with 14 bases between. In DNA form, the CDR3 reads TGTGCCAGTAGTGAAACAGGACCTGGGACCCAGTACTTC. It translates to CASSETGPGTQYF.

In this sample, this clone turned up many times. The V and J genes are TRBV21-1 and TRBJ1-1. TRBV21-1 is given as a pseudogene. This CDR3 comprises 15 residues. The CDR3 loop is CASQFGPGGDTEAFF. The CDR3, as DNA: TGTGCCAGCCAGTTTGGCCCCGGAGGGGACACTGAAGCTTTCTTT.

The CDR3 sequence: CATSDHDRGNEQFF. CDR3 coding DNA: TGTGCCACCAGTGACCACGACAGGGGGAATGAGCAGTTCTTC. The J gene is TRBJ2-1, the V gene TRBV24-1, with 9 bases identical to TRBD1. The CDR3 consists of 14 residues. Per the germline V gene, CDR1 is KGHDR and CDR2 is SFDVKD. V was pared by 4 bases and J by 7 bases, with 4 bases of the junction left unmatched.

The rearrangement uses TRBV3-1 (or the pseudogene TRBV3-2) and TRBJ1-1; TRBD1 is a possible D gene (6 bases). Germline CDR1 is LGHDT and CDR2 is YNNKEL (reference sequence). The V end lost 3 bases, the J end lost 8 bases, and 13 bases lay between the germline ends. The CDR3 has 13 residues. The CDR3 sequence is CASSQRGGVEAFF. The CDR3 region has the DNA TGTGCCAGCAGCCAGCGAGGGGGTGTGGAAGCTTTCTTT.

The chain recombines TRBV7-2 with TRBJ2-7; TRBD1 matches 9 bases. V was clipped by 8 bases and J by 4 bases; unmatched bases: 12. Germline lookup yields CDR1 SGHTA and CDR2 FQGNSA. CDR3 size: 15 residues. CDR3 in amino acids: CASSPGTGYIYEQYF. DNA for the CDR3: TGTGCCAGCTCCCCCGGGACAGGGTATATTTACGAGCAGTACTTC.

The chain couples TRBV5-1 to TRBJ2-2; the D is unclear. Per germline, CDR1 SGHRS and CDR2 YFSETQ. Trimming removed 4 bases at V and 3 bases at J, with 13 bases between. The CDR3 has 15 residues. CDR3 region: CASSADPLYTGELFF. Here the CDR3 DNA reads TGCGCCAGCAGCGCGGATCCGCTATACACCGGGGAGCTGTTTTTT.

This sequence joins TRBV9 and TRBJ1-2, with 7 positions matching TRBD1. Trimming took 4 bases from V and 4 from J; bases not matched to a gene: 10. Germline CDR1 reads SGDLS; CDR2 reads YYNGEE. The CDR3 runs to 15 residues. CDR3 sequence (DNA): TGTGCCAGCAGCTCCTTACAGGGGTCCTCCTATGGCTACACCTTC. Protein sequence: CASSSLQGSSYGYTF.

The gene calls are TRBV29-1 and TRBJ2-5; the D is unclear. Trimming pared 0 bases from V and 5 bases from J, leaving 13 bases between. The CDR3 is made up of 14 amino acids. Germline CDR1 reads SQVTM; CDR2 reads ANQGSEA. The CDR3 is CSVEDRRRPETQYF. The CDR3 region has the DNA TGCAGCGTTGAAGATCGGAGAAGACCGGAGACCCAGTACTTC.

The V gene is TRBV3-1 (or the pseudogene TRBV3-2), the J gene TRBJ1-4; the D gene is possibly TRBD1 (5 bases). Between the trimmed V and J ends, which lost 0 bases and 10 bases, there was a span of 18 bases. The germline gives CDR1 LGHDT, CDR2 YNNKEL (reference sequence). CDR3 length: 16 residues. The CDR3 nucleotides read TGTGCCAGCAGCCAAGATGATAGGCATAGGAGGGGAAAACTGTTTTTT. Translating gives CASSQDDRHRRGKLFF.

The rearrangement links TRBV3-1 (or the pseudogene TRBV3-2) to TRBJ1-6; TRBD1 aligns across 7 bases. CDR3 length: 19 residues. J was trimmed by 0 bases and V by 2 bases; bases with no gene match: 10. CDR1 and CDR2 from the germline V gene are LGHDT and YNNKEL (reference sequence). The CDR3 nucleotides read TGTGCCAGCAGCCAACACCGGACAGGCGCGAGCTCCTATAATTCACCCCTCCACTTT. This encodes CASSQHRTGASSYNSPLHF.

V gene TRBV5-1 combines with J gene TRBJ2-5, with 7 bases lining up with TRBD2. Germline loops: CDR1 SGHRS, CDR2 YFSETQ. CDR3 size: 15 residues. V shed 1 base, J shed 5 bases, and the junction held 8 bases outside the gene matches. Written as DNA, the CDR3 is TGCGCCAGCAGCTTGACTGGGCGGGGGATCGAGACCCAGTACTTC. It codes for CASSLTGRGIETQYF.

The chain has TRBV3-1 (or the pseudogene TRBV3-2) and TRBJ2-4; a possible D gene is TRBD2 (6 bases). CDR3 length: 15 residues. Germline CDR1 is LGHDT and CDR2 is YNNKEL (reference sequence). The V end lost 6 bases, the J end lost 0 bases, and 12 bases lay between the germline ends. The CDR3, as DNA: TGTGCCAGCAGTCACGGGGGACTAGCCAAAAACATTCAGTACTTC. The encoded protein is CASSHGGLAKNIQYF.

V is TRBV11-2 and J is TRBJ2-1, with TRBD2 matching over 8 bases. The CDR3 runs to 15 residues. Germline assignment: CDR1 SGHAT and CDR2 FQNNGV. V shed 5 bases and J 7 bases; nucleotides not matched to a gene: 10. The CDR3 loop is CASSPPGLGFNEQFF. CDR3 DNA sequence: TGTGCCAGCAGCCCCCCGGGACTAGGTTTTAATGAGCAGTTCTTC.

This rearrangement joins TRBV10-2 to TRBJ2-1; 12 bases are a match to TRBD2. Germline V gene lookup returns CDR1 WSHSY and CDR2 SAAADI. CDR3 size: 16 residues. Germline trimming cut 6 bases from V and 6 bases from J; bases unmatched to any gene: 9. This CDR3 reads CASRDYLAGGRNEQFF. The CDR3 bases are TGCGCCAGCAGGGACTACCTAGCGGGAGGGCGCAATGAGCAGTTCTTC.

This clone was seen a few times. This chain connects TRBV19 to TRBJ2-2, with 10 nucleotides matching TRBD2. The trim removed 4 bases at V and 4 bases at J, leaving 12 bases unmatched. Germline assignment: CDR1 LNHDA and CDR2 SQIVND (reference sequence). The CDR3 is 18 residues long. CDR3 loop: CASSSHLGLAAITGELFF. In DNA, the CDR3 is TGTGCCAGTAGTAGCCATCTCGGACTAGCGGCTATCACCGGGGAGCTGTTTTTT.

The chain couples TRBV7-8 to TRBJ2-5; 10 positions agree with TRBD1. This CDR3 is built from 19 residues. Germline loops: CDR1 SGHVS, CDR2 FQNEAQ. V trimming: 4 bases; J trimming: 5 bases; junction bases outside the gene matches: 19. The CDR3 coding sequence is TGTGCCAGCAGCTCCCAGGTGCGGACAGGGGGATCCTTCGGGGAGACCCAGTACTTC. Amino acid sequence: CASSSQVRTGGSFGETQYF.

The gene calls are TRBV19 and TRBJ2-3, with 9 positions matching TRBD2. The CDR3 consists of 19 residues. CDR1 is LNHDA and CDR2 is SQIVND in the germline V gene (reference sequence). Losses at the gene ends were 6 bases for V and 1 base for J; bases not matched to a gene: 17. CDR3 nucleotide sequence: TGTGCCAGTAGAGAACAGACTAGCGGACGATCTTCCGGCACAGATACGCAGTATTTT. Protein: CASREQTSGRSSGTDTQYF. The variable domain in full, completed from reference TRBV19 and TRBJ2-3, reads DGGITQSPKYLFRKEGQNVTLSCEQNLNHDAMYWYRQDPGQGLRLIYYSQIVNDFQKGDIAEGYSVSREKKESFPLTVTSAQKNPTAFYLCASREQTSGRSSGTDTQYFGPGTRLTVL.

This chain uses TRBV19 with TRBJ1-1; 8 bases agree with TRBD1. CDR1 and CDR2 from the germline V gene are LNHDA and SQIVND (reference sequence). With V trimmed by 1 base and J by 1 base, 2 bases remained unmatched. The CDR3 has 15 amino acids. The CDR3 loop reads CASSIGQGANTEAFF. CDR3 in DNA: TGTGCCAGTAGTATAGGTCAGGGGGCGAACACTGAAGCTTTCTTT.

J is TRBJ1-5 and V is TRBV19, with D tentatively TRBD1 (5 bases). Trimming cost V 1 base and J 7 bases, with 14 bases left between them. Germline-derived CDR1 and CDR2 are LNHDA and SQIVND (reference sequence). The CDR3 extends over 15 amino acids. The CDR3 reads CASSIVFRAEQPQHF. Written as DNA, the CDR3 is TGTGCCAGTAGTATAGTATTCAGGGCAGAGCAGCCCCAGCATTTT.

The rearrangement uses TRBV29-1 and TRBJ2-1; D unclear. Germline-derived CDR1 and CDR2 are SQVTM and ANQGSEA. The V end was cut by 1 base, the J end by 8 bases, with 12 bases between. CDR3 length equals 13 residues. For the CDR3, the DNA is TGCAGCGTTGAAGGCACCCGAGTCGATGAGCAGTTCTTC. This encodes CSVEGTRVDEQFF.